Sequencing of this T cell receptor beta chain was carried out in a study of shared clonotypes between healthy human individuals. For this clone: Its antigen is unknown.

Whole-study findings and limits: Naive subsets tended to show greater estimated richness than memory subsets.

The sorted-subset replicate PCRs were given approximately 190 ng DNA, which is tens of thousands of T cell genomes. The method was immunoSEQ multiplex PCR; TCRdb's version includes in-frame clones alone and lacks a portion of them. The sample lists over a million clones, around 76% occurring once. The CDR3 has 15 amino acids. CDR1 and CDR2 (germline): LNHDA, SQIVND (reference sequence). V lost 8 bases and J lost 4, with 20 bases in between. Every donor, a Caucasian adult, lived in Nashville, Tennessee. The TCR comes from a young man in good health. Material for sequencing was memory CD4+ T cells sorted from blood. Sample subset: CD45RA-negative fraction. The chain joins TRBV19 to TRBJ1-1; possibly TRBD1 for D (6 bases). CDR3: CASRETGTLSTEAFF. In DNA form, the CDR3 reads TGTGCCAGTCGAGAAACCGGGACACTGAGCACTGAAGCTTTCTTT.